Listed here are 9 T cell receptor beta chains from one sample, sequenced in a study of T cells in Graves' hyperthyroidism and ophthalmopathy (dated by TCRdb to between 2018 and 2021). Libraries were prepared through multiplex PCR. The reads were generated on an Illumina HiSeq 2000. Amplification of TCR beta CDR3 regions was carried out from RNA transcripts. For the first round of RT-PCR on the TCR CDR3, the HTBI primer set was used together with the Qiagen OneStep RT-PCR kit. TCRdb took the public reads, trimmed them with fastp at Q25, ran MiXCR for clone calling and kept in-frame beta chains. Every entry covers one CDR3 protein and lists the most common genes and DNA from its rows. Counted in this sample were around 400,000 distinct CDR3 sequences; approximately 13% of them appeared once. 9.2% of the sample lies in the top ten. Specimen: blood. These receptors all stem from a woman aged 18-29 years with Graves' hyperthyroidism.

This clonotype was recorded many times. The chain is built from TRBV3-1 and TRBJ1-2, with D possibly TRBD1 on 6 matching bases. CDR1 and CDR2 from the germline V gene are LGHDT and YNNKEL (reference sequence). Trimming took off 0 bases at V and 7 bases at J, with 12 bases between the two ends. The CDR3 spans 14 residues. As DNA, the CDR3 is TGTGCCAGCAGCCAAGAGACAGGAGGCGGTGGCTACACCTTC. Residues: CASSQETGGGGYTF.

The chain employs TRBV6-1 and TRBJ2-2; TRBD1 matches at 8 bases. CDR1 and CDR2 from the germline V gene are MNHNS and SASEGT. This CDR3 has 15 amino acids. V lost 8 bases and J lost 0; bases outside the gene matches: 5. The CDR3 coding sequence is TGTGCCAGCGGTCCGACAGGGGCGAACACCGGGGAGCTGTTTTTT. Its protein is CASGPTGANTGELFF.

Note on this clonotype: The conserved phenylalanine or tryptophan normally closing the CDR3 is absent here, so this likely arose from a read error. The CDR3 coding sequence is TGCAGTGCTAGGTGGGGGACAGGGGTCACCGGGGAGCTGTTTCTT. Protein: CSARWGTGVTGELFL. This chain joins TRBV20-1 and TRBJ2-2, with 10 bases aligning to TRBD1. The germline V gene has CDR1 DFQATT and CDR2 SNEGSKA (reference sequence). The CDR3 has 15 residues. Trimming removed 3 bases from V and 4 bases from J; junction bases left unmatched: 5.

This clonotype appeared many times. V usage is TRBV5-4 and J usage is TRBJ2-7; perhaps TRBD1 as D (6 bases). The ends were cut back, 4 bases at V and 3 bases at J, with 14 bases in the middle. Germline lookup yields CDR1 SGHNT and CDR2 YYREEE (reference sequence). This CDR3 has 14 amino acids. The DNA for the CDR3 is TGTGCCAGCAGCCACCGGGACAAGTACTACGAGCAGTACTTC. It is translated as CASSHRDKYYEQYF. Full variable domain (outside the CDR3, taken from reference TRBV5-4 and TRBJ2-7): ETGVTQSPTHLIKTRGQQVTLRCSSQSGHNTVSWYQQALGQGPQFIFQYYREEENGRGNFPPRFSGLQFPNYSSELNVNALELDDSALYLCASSHRDKYYEQYFGPGTRLTVT.

This clonotype was counted at least ten times. The rearrangement links TRBV20-1 to TRBJ2-1; no firm D call. Trimming removed 4 bases at V and 10 bases at J, with 11 bases between. This CDR3 has 11 residues. Germline CDR1 DFQATT, CDR2 SNEGSKA (reference sequence). The DNA of the CDR3 is TGCAGTGCTACCCGACTTTTAGAGCAGTTCTTC. Encoded protein: CSATRLLEQFF.

The chain couples TRBV28 to TRBJ1-5; D remains ambiguous. CDR3 length: 14 amino acids. The germline gives CDR1 MDHEN, CDR2 SYDVKM. V was pared by 4 bases and J by 7 bases, with 14 bases between. CDR3 amino acids: CASSSVPTEQPQHF. The CDR3 DNA is TGTGCCAGCAGTTCCGTCCCGACCGAACAGCCCCAGCATTTT.

The V and J genes are TRBV5-4 and TRBJ2-1; possibly TRBD1 for D (5 bases). The V and J ends lost 0 bases and 8 bases respectively, with 18 bases between them. In germline, CDR1 is SGHNT, CDR2 YYREEE (reference sequence). CDR3 size: 16 residues. CDR3 DNA: TGTGCCAGCAGCTTGGGGCGGTCAGGGCTGGCCGATGAGCAGTTCTTC. Translating gives CASSLGRSGLADEQFF.

The V and J genes are TRBV10-2 and TRBJ2-5; D uncertain. The CDR3 consists of 15 residues. Germline V gene data show CDR1 as WSHSY and CDR2 as SAAADI. V lost 7 bases and J lost 2, with 17 bases in between. CDR3 sequence: CASIRDPARQETQYF. Here the CDR3 DNA reads TGCGCCAGCATAAGAGACCCCGCCAGACAAGAGACCCAGTACTTC.

The V call is TRBV9, the J call TRBJ1-3; D remains unclear. Per the germline V gene, CDR1 is SGDLS and CDR2 is YYNGEE. Trimming left V 0 bases short and J 4 bases short, with 5 bases between. CDR3 size: 13 residues. Written as DNA, the CDR3 is TGTGCCAGCAGCGTAGCCGCCGGAAACACCATATATTTT. Protein sequence: CASSVAAGNTIYF.